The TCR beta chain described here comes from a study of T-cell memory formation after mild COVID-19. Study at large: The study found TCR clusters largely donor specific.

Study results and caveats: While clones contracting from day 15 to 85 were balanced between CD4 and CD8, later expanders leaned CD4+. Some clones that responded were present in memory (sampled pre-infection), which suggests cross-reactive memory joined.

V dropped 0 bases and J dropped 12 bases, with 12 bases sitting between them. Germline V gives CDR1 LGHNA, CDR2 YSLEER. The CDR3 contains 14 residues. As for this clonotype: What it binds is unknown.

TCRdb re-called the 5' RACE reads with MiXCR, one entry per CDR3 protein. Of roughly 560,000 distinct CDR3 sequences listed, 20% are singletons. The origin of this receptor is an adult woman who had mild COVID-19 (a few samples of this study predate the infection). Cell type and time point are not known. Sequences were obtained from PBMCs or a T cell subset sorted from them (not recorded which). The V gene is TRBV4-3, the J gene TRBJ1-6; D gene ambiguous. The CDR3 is CASSQEGLVKPLHF. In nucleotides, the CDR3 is TGCGCCAGCAGCCAAGAAGGTCTCGTCAAACCCCTCCACTTT.